These 12 T cell receptor beta chains were sequenced from one sample in a study of blood T cell repertoires in COVID-19. Produced via immunoSEQ multiplex PCR; TCRdb's table is partial and in-frame only. Of around 340,000 clones listed, roughly 86% are singletons. The sequenced material came from PBMCs or T cells enriched from blood (not recorded which). These TCRs come from a woman younger than 45 who had been exposed to COVID-19.

This chain links TRBV29-1 with TRBJ2-3, with D tentatively TRBD2 (7 bases). This CDR3 has 15 amino acids. V was clipped by 3 bases and J by 5 bases, with 18 bases between them. Germline V lookup: CDR1 SQVTM, CDR2 ANQGSEA. Here the CDR3 reads CSVDRGGMRVDTQYF. The CDR3 DNA follows: TGCAGCGTTGATAGGGGGGGGATGCGAGTAGATACGCAGTATTTT.

This chain joins TRBV15 and TRBJ2-3; a weak D match, TRBD2 (6 bases). V was shortened by 5 bases and J by 0 bases, with 15 bases between the two germline ends. Germline lookup yields CDR1 LNHNV and CDR2 YYDKDF (reference sequence). The CDR3 extends over 16 amino acids. The CDR3 bases are TGTGCCACCAGCCAAAATCTAGCGACTAGCACAGATACGCAGTATTTT. It yields the protein CATSQNLATSTDTQYF.

The chain couples TRBV6-6 to TRBJ1-5; no clear D gene. This CDR3 has 15 amino acids. Germline V gene data show CDR1 as MNHNY and CDR2 as SVGAGI (reference sequence). Trimming took off 2 bases at V and 3 bases at J, with 11 bases between the two ends. The CDR3 reads CASSYGQEPNQPQHF. For the CDR3, the DNA is TGTGCCAGCAGTTACGGTCAGGAACCCAATCAGCCCCAGCATTTT.

CDR3 sequence reads: CASSQERRAEQYF. CDR3 nucleotide sequence: TGTGCCAGCAGCCAAGAACGGCGGGCCGAGCAGTACTTC. The chain recombines TRBV14 with TRBJ2-7, with a tentative D call TRBD2 (5 bases). Trimming stripped 0 bases from V and 6 bases from J, with 9 bases between. CDR3 length: 13 residues. Germline V gene lookup returns CDR1 SGHDN and CDR2 FVKESK.

V and J are TRBV27 and TRBJ2-5, with 7 bases identical to TRBD1. The CDR3 is made up of 15 amino acids. Losses at the gene ends were 5 bases for V and 5 bases for J; bases not matched to a gene: 11. The V gene's germline CDR1 is MNHEY and CDR2 SMNVEV (reference sequence). As DNA, the CDR3 is TGTGCCAGCAGTGCAGGGGGAAATTACCGGGAGACCCAGTACTTC. Translation: CASSAGGNYRETQYF.

The rearrangement joins TRBV5-1 to TRBJ1-3; TRBD1 is a possible D gene (6 bases). Trimming left V 0 bases short and J 4 bases short, with 14 bases between. The germline V gene has CDR1 SGHRS and CDR2 YFSETQ. CDR3 length: 16 residues. CDR3 amino acids: CASSLEEVGAGNTIYF. The CDR3 coding sequence is TGCGCCAGCAGCTTGGAGGAAGTGGGGGCAGGAAACACCATATATTTT.

The gene calls are TRBV5-1 and TRBJ2-1, with TRBD2 matching 7 bases. CDR1 is SGHRS and CDR2 is YFSETQ in the germline V gene. The trim removed 1 base at V and 7 bases at J, leaving 11 bases unmatched. This CDR3 has 16 amino acids. This chain's CDR3 is CASSLPERDPWNEQFF. The CDR3 DNA sequence: TGCGCCAGCAGCTTGCCCGAGCGGGATCCATGGAATGAGCAGTTCTTC.

This sequence joins TRBV7-9 and TRBJ1-1; the D is unclear. Trimming left V 0 bases short and J 5 bases short, with 13 bases between. The CDR3 has 15 amino acids. Germline-derived CDR1 and CDR2 are SEHNR and FQNEAQ (reference sequence). The DNA for the CDR3 is TGTGCCAGCAGCTTAGCGCAAGGGCCGGGGACTGAAGCTTTCTTT. This sequence encodes CASSLAQGPGTEAFF.

V and J are TRBV28 and TRBJ2-1; D may be TRBD1 (7 bases). The V and J ends lost 3 bases and 11 bases respectively, with 17 bases between them. Germline values: CDR1 MDHEN, CDR2 SYDVKM. The CDR3 runs 14 residues. In DNA form, the CDR3 reads TGTGCCAGCAGTTTTGGAGGGGACAGCGGAAAGCAGTTCTTC. It specifies CASSFGGDSGKQFF.

The CDR3 loop reads CASSLIVGTVPEPDTQYF. CDR3 DNA: TGTGCCAGCAGTTTAATCGTCGGGACAGTACCAGAACCAGATACGCAGTATTTT. V gene TRBV28 combines with J gene TRBJ2-3; 7 nucleotides line up with TRBD1. The CDR3 sequence is 18 residues long. J gave up 4 bases and V 2 bases, and 15 bases lay outside the gene matches. The germline gives CDR1 MDHEN, CDR2 SYDVKM. Full variable domain (outside the CDR3, taken from reference TRBV28 and TRBJ2-3): DVKVTQSSRYLVKRTGEKVFLECVQDMDHENMFWYRQDPGLGLRLIYFSYDVKMKEKGDIPEGYSVSREKKERFSLILESASTNQTSMYLCASSLIVGTVPEPDTQYFGPGTRLTVL.

The chain carries TRBV11-3 and TRBJ2-2, with D possibly TRBD2 on 6 matching bases. Trimming shortened V by 5 bases and J by 2 bases, and 15 bases separated the two germline ends. The CDR3 has 16 amino acids. The germline gives CDR1 SGHNT, CDR2 YENEEA. This CDR3 reads CASSGRAGINTGELFF. CDR3 sequence (DNA): TGTGCCAGCAGCGGAAGGGCGGGAATAAACACCGGGGAGCTGTTTTTT. Together with reference TRBV11-3 and TRBJ2-2, the CDR3 gives the full variable domain: EAGVVQSPRYKIIEKKQPVAFWCNPISGHNTLYWYLQNLGQGPELLIRYENEEAVDDSQLPKDRFSAERLKGVDSTLKIQPAELGDSAVYLCASSGRAGINTGELFFGEGSRLTVL.

The chain has TRBV9 and TRBJ2-1; D is perhaps TRBD2 (5 bases). Germline CDR1 and CDR2: SGDLS and YYNGEE. V shed 2 bases and J shed 0 bases, with 12 bases lying between them. The CDR3 is made up of 16 amino acids. The CDR3: CASSVSLAGSYNEQFF. In DNA form, the CDR3 reads TGTGCCAGCAGCGTTTCCCTAGCTGGCTCCTACAATGAGCAGTTCTTC. Together with reference TRBV9 and TRBJ2-1, the CDR3 gives the full variable domain: DSGVTQTPKHLITATGQRVTLRCSPRSGDLSVYWYQQSLDQGLQFLIQYYNGEERAKGNILERFSAQQFPDLHSELNLSSLELGDSALYFCASSVSLAGSYNEQFFGPGTRLTVL.